These 27 T cell receptor beta chains were sequenced from one sample in a study of radiation and T cells in renal cell carcinoma. Time point described: blood 4 weeks post-SBRT, at nephrectomy. Indicated treatment: 15 Gy SBRT to primary tumor, nephrectomy 4 weeks later. Sequencing used immunoSEQ multiplex PCR; TCRdb keeps in-frame clones, though not all of them. This table holds 150,000 to 200,000 clones, 88% found once. The sequencing here drew on blood, taken from a patient whose treatment included radiotherapy and nephrectomy. Receptor source: a woman aged 50 to 60 with renal cell carcinoma.

The chain uses TRBV5-4 and TRBJ1-2; D remains unclear. The CDR3 contains 13 residues. V was shortened by 6 bases and J by 1 base, with 10 bases between the two germline ends. CDR1 is SGHNT, CDR2 YYREEE, per germline (reference sequence). In DNA form, the CDR3 reads TGTGCCAGCAAGTCAGGTGGTAACTATGGCTACACCTTC. This translates into CASKSGGNYGYTF.

The V gene is TRBV18, the J gene TRBJ1-1; 7 bases are shared with TRBD1. Germline V gene lookup returns CDR1 KGHSH and CDR2 LQKENI. The CDR3 consists of 14 residues. Trimming took 3 bases from V and 0 from J; bases not matched to a gene: 1. CDR3 nucleotide sequence: TGTGCCAGCTCACCGGGACAGATGAACACTGAAGCTTTCTTT. It translates to CASSPGQMNTEAFF.

The genes are TRBV27 and TRBJ2-1; TRBD1 matches 9 bases. The CDR3 sequence is 15 residues long. The germline CDR1 and CDR2 sequences are MNHEY and SMNVEV (reference sequence). V gave up 5 bases and J gave up 4 bases; unmatched junction bases: 6. The CDR3 protein is CASSGTGTGYNEQFF. CDR3 DNA: TGTGCCAGCAGTGGCACCGGGACAGGGTACAATGAGCAGTTCTTC.

The CDR3 reads CAWSDPGSQYF. CDR3 nucleotides: TGTGCCTGGAGTGACCCCGGGTCCCAGTACTTC. The rearrangement uses TRBV30 and TRBJ2-5; unclear D gene. The CDR3 consists of 11 residues. Germline CDR1 GTSNPN, CDR2 SVGIG (reference sequence). The V gene lost 1 base and the J gene lost 9 bases, with 9 bases spanning the gap.

V and J are TRBV5-4 and TRBJ2-5; TRBD2 is a possible D gene (5 bases). The CDR3 totals 16 residues. CDR1 SGHNT and CDR2 YYREEE come from the germline V gene (reference sequence). Trimming shortened V by 4 bases and J by 0 bases, and 16 bases separated the two germline ends. DNA of the CDR3: TGTGCCAGCAGCCGGGGTGGCGGGCGGTACCAAGAGACCCAGTACTTC. Protein sequence: CASSRGGGRYQETQYF.

This clone was observed a single time. J is TRBJ1-6 and V is TRBV7-9; D gene uncertain. The germline V and J ends were trimmed by 2 bases and 4 bases, with 9 bases remaining between them. In germline, CDR1 is SEHNR, CDR2 FQNEAQ (reference sequence). This CDR3 comprises 15 residues. CDR3 protein: CASSLPGEYNSPLHF. CDR3 DNA sequence: TGTGCCAGCAGCTTACCCGGGGAGTATAATTCACCCCTCCACTTT.

The CDR3 nucleotides are TGCAGCGTTGGGGGGTTTGATCAGCCCCAGCATTTT. Translation gives CSVGGFDQPQHF. The chain recombines TRBV29-1 with TRBJ1-5; perhaps TRBD1 as D (5 bases). The germline V and J ends were trimmed by 4 bases and 5 bases, with 9 bases remaining between them. Germline CDR1 and CDR2: SQVTM and ANQGSEA. This CDR3 is built from 12 residues. The full variable domain, its missing parts supplied by reference TRBV29-1 and TRBJ1-5, is SAVISQKPSRDICQRGTSLTIQCQVDSQVTMMFWYRQQPGQSLTLIATANQGSEATYESGFVIDKFPISRPNLTFSTLTVSNMSPEDSSIYLCSVGGFDQPQHFGDGTRLSIL.

This chain connects TRBV13 to TRBJ2-7; perhaps TRBD1 as D (5 bases). Deletions cut 0 bases from V and 0 bases from J, with 9 bases between. There are 15 residues in the CDR3. CDR1 is PRHDT, CDR2 FYEKMQ, per germline (reference sequence). The CDR3: CASSLGSGLSYEQYF. The CDR3 DNA reads TGTGCCAGCAGCTTAGGGTCAGGGCTCTCCTACGAGCAGTACTTC.

The V and J genes are TRBV14 and TRBJ2-4, with D perhaps being TRBD1 or TRBD2 (5 bases each). The V end lost 6 bases, the J end lost 4 bases, and 13 bases lay between the germline ends. The CDR3 covers 14 residues. Looked up from germline, CDR1 is SGHDN and CDR2 is FVKESK. In nucleotides, the CDR3 is TGTGCCAGCAGACCCCGGGACGAGAAAAACATTCAGTACTTC. Encoded protein: CASRPRDEKNIQYF. Based on the CDR3 plus reference TRBV14 and TRBJ2-4, the full variable domain is EAGVTQFPSHSVIEKGQTVTLRCDPISGHDNLYWYRRVMGKEIKFLLHFVKESKQDESGMPNNRFLAERTGGTYSTLKVQPAELEDSGVYFCASRPRDEKNIQYFGAGTRLSVL.

V and J are TRBV10-1 and TRBJ2-1; no clear D. This CDR3 is 13 amino acids long. V was clipped by 3 bases and J by 4 bases, with 7 bases between them. The germline CDR1 and CDR2 sequences are WNHNN and SYGVQD (reference sequence). The CDR3 bases are TGCGCCAGCAGTGATAGGGCTTACAATGAGCAGTTCTTC. Encoded protein: CASSDRAYNEQFF.

This chain uses TRBV7-2 with TRBJ1-4; perhaps TRBD1 as D (5 bases). Germline V lookup: CDR1 SGHTA, CDR2 FQGNSA. The CDR3 runs to 14 residues. V dropped 5 bases and J dropped 7 bases, with 14 bases sitting between them. The CDR3 protein is CASSERGAGEKLFF. CDR3 DNA sequence: TGTGCCAGCAGCGAGCGAGGGGCGGGTGAAAAACTGTTTTTT.

Only one count was recorded for this clone. V and J are TRBV5-1 and TRBJ2-1; D gene unclear. Trimming shortened V by 0 bases and J by 4 bases, and 14 bases separated the two germline ends. The germline gives CDR1 SGHRS, CDR2 YFSETQ. The length of the CDR3 is 16 residues. As DNA, the CDR3 is TGCGCCAGCAGCTTGGCCCTGGGCGTGGGGTACAATGAGCAGTTCTTC. Translation gives CASSLALGVGYNEQFF.

This clone was seen once. The chain joins TRBV25-1 to TRBJ1-1; 8 nucleotides line up with TRBD1. V shed 6 bases and J 6 bases; nucleotides not matched to a gene: 6. Per germline, CDR1 MGHDK and CDR2 SYGVNS. The CDR3 consists of 13 residues. CDR3 in amino acids: CASRQGAIPEAFF. The CDR3 nucleotides are TGTGCCAGCAGGCAGGGGGCGATCCCTGAAGCTTTCTTT.

V usage is TRBV5-4 and J usage is TRBJ2-6; TRBD1 matches at 9 bases. Germline CDR1 and CDR2: SGHNT and YYREEE (reference sequence). The CDR3 has 17 amino acids. V lost 0 bases, J lost 6 bases, and 7 bases stayed unmatched. The CDR3 reads CASSLGGTGTPANVLTF. In DNA form, the CDR3 reads TGTGCCAGCAGCTTGGGTGGGACAGGGACTCCGGCCAACGTCCTGACTTTC. Using reference TRBV5-4 and TRBJ2-6 for the parts outside the CDR3, the full variable domain is ETGVTQSPTHLIKTRGQQVTLRCSSQSGHNTVSWYQQALGQGPQFIFQYYREEENGRGNFPPRFSGLQFPNYSSELNVNALELDDSALYLCASSLGGTGTPANVLTFGAGSRLTVL.

This chain joins TRBV6-1 and TRBJ1-1; 7 nucleotides align to TRBD1. The CDR3 is 11 residues long. The ends lost 6 bases at V and 7 bases at J; junction bases unmatched: 2. Germline assignment: CDR1 MNHNS and CDR2 SASEGT. Here the CDR3 DNA reads TGTGCCAGCAGCAGACAGGGTGAAGCTTTCTTT. Translation gives CASSRQGEAFF.

This chain joins TRBV10-2 and TRBJ1-6; D ambiguous. The CDR3 is 13 amino acids. The V gene lost 2 bases and the J gene lost 8 bases, with 7 bases spanning the gap. Germline V CDR1 and CDR2: WSHSY, SAAADI. In DNA, the CDR3 is TGCGCCAGCAGTGAGGGCGGGGATTCACCCCTCCACTTT. Encoded protein: CASSEGGDSPLHF.

V usage is TRBV19 and J usage is TRBJ1-5; maybe TRBD1 (6 bases). V was pared by 6 bases and J by 5 bases, with 11 bases between. CDR1 LNHDA and CDR2 SQIVND come from the germline V gene (reference sequence). The CDR3 runs 13 residues. The CDR3 DNA sequence: TGTGCCAGTAGGATACAGGGTGATCAGCCCCAGCATTTT. It codes for CASRIQGDQPQHF.

The chain has TRBV5-5 and TRBJ1-2; TRBD1 agrees at 7 bases. V lost 0 bases to trimming and J lost 5 bases; unmatched junction nucleotides: 13. CDR1 and CDR2 (germline): SGHKS, YYEKEE (reference sequence). The CDR3 totals 17 residues. CDR3 region: CASSLGQGQQNVYGYTF. CDR3 nucleotide sequence: TGTGCCAGCAGCTTGGGCCAGGGACAGCAAAACGTATATGGCTACACCTTC.

V gene TRBV19 combines with J gene TRBJ1-6, with D perhaps TRBD1 (6 bases). The CDR3 is 13 residues long. CDR1 LNHDA and CDR2 SQIVND come from the germline V gene (reference sequence). Trimming shortened V by 3 bases and J by 11 bases, and 11 bases separated the two germline ends. The CDR3 DNA reads TGTGCCAGTAGTATGGGGGCCCCGGCACCCCTCCACTTT. It yields the protein CASSMGAPAPLHF. Drawing the rest from reference TRBV19 and TRBJ1-6, the complete variable domain is DGGITQSPKYLFRKEGQNVTLSCEQNLNHDAMYWYRQDPGQGLRLIYYSQIVNDFQKGDIAEGYSVSREKKESFPLTVTSAQKNPTAFYLCASSMGAPAPLHFGNGTRLTVT.

The rearrangement joins TRBV5-1 to TRBJ1-1, with no clear D. V lost 0 bases, J lost 3 bases, and 12 bases lay in between. CDR1 and CDR2 from the germline V gene are SGHRS and YFSETQ. There are 15 residues in the CDR3. The CDR3 loop reads CASSLEGGSDTEAFF. CDR3 DNA sequence: TGCGCCAGCAGCTTGGAGGGAGGGTCGGACACTGAAGCTTTCTTT.

The chain links TRBV5-4 to TRBJ1-6; D possibly corresponds to TRBD1 (6 bases). Trimming took off 2 bases at V and 0 bases at J, with 21 bases between the two ends. CDR3 length equals 20 residues. The V gene's germline CDR1 is SGHNT and CDR2 YYREEE (reference sequence). The CDR3 coding sequence is TGTGCCAGCAGCTTACCCAGGGGAAAAGCCCTGAGCTCCTATAATTCACCCCTCCACTTT. This translates into CASSLPRGKALSSYNSPLHF.

V is TRBV5-1 and J is TRBJ1-1; TRBD1 matches 8 bases. The junction had 12 bases not matched to a gene; V was cut back by 3 bases and J by 5 bases. Germline CDR1 reads SGHRS; CDR2 reads YFSETQ. The CDR3 loop spans 16 amino acids. CDR3 sequence reads: CASSSRQGSSRTEAFF. The CDR3 region has the DNA TGCGCCAGCAGCTCACGACAGGGGAGCAGTCGGACTGAAGCTTTCTTT.

The chain joins TRBV5-6 to TRBJ2-2, with 7 nucleotides matching TRBD2. The V gene end was trimmed by 4 bases and the J gene end by 2 bases; junction bases not matched to a gene: 8. CDR3 length equals 16 residues. Germline V gives CDR1 SGHDT, CDR2 YYEEEE. The CDR3 DNA sequence: TGTGCCAGCAGCCCCGACCCTAGCGGTAACACCGGGGAGCTGTTTTTT. This encodes CASSPDPSGNTGELFF.

This chain joins TRBV9 and TRBJ1-2; possible D gene TRBD1, 6 bases. V was pared by 5 bases and J by 1 base, with 18 bases between. Per the germline V gene, CDR1 is SGDLS and CDR2 is YYNGEE. CDR3 length: 16 amino acids. The CDR3 sequence: CASRAAGANLNYGYTF. The CDR3 coding sequence is TGTGCCAGCAGGGCAGCAGGGGCTAATCTTAACTATGGCTACACCTTC.

This clone appeared a few times. The chain combines TRBV19 with TRBJ2-7; TRBD1 aligns across 10 bases. The CDR3 contains 17 residues. The J segment lost 0 bases and the V segment lost 3 bases, leaving 8 bases of the junction unmatched. Germline CDR1 LNHDA, CDR2 SQIVND (reference sequence). This CDR3 reads CASSILRGQGNSYEQYF. DNA for the CDR3: TGTGCCAGTAGTATTCTGAGGGGACAGGGGAACTCCTACGAGCAGTACTTC.

The chain couples TRBV19 to TRBJ1-5, with 7 bases aligning to TRBD1. The CDR3 extends over 13 amino acids. The V segment lost 8 bases and the J segment 5 bases; nucleotides outside the gene matches: 6. Per germline, CDR1 LNHDA and CDR2 SQIVND (reference sequence). The CDR3 sequence is CASATGVDQPQHF. CDR3 DNA: TGTGCCAGTGCCACAGGGGTGGATCAGCCCCAGCATTTT.

The rearrangement uses TRBV6-1 and TRBJ1-1; 9 nucleotides agree with TRBD1. The V and J ends lost 6 bases and 1 base, in that order; junction bases with no gene match: 3. There are 14 residues in the CDR3. The germline V gene encodes CDR1 MNHNS and CDR2 SASEGT. This chain's CDR3 is CASRRTGENTEAFF. DNA for the CDR3: TGTGCCAGCAGACGGACAGGGGAGAACACTGAAGCTTTCTTT.